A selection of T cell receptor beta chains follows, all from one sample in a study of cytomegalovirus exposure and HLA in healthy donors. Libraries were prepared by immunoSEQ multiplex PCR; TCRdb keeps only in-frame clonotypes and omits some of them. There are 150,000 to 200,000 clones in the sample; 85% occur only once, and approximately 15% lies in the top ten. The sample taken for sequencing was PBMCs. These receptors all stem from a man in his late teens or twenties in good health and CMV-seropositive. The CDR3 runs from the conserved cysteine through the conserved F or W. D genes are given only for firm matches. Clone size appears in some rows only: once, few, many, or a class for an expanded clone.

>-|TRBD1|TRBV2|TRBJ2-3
CASSALTGQPGTDTQYF
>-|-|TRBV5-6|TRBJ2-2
CASSLDPAQGGELFF
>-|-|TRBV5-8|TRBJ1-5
CASSLMTVSNQPQHF
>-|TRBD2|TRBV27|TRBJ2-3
CASSFISSSGGWDTQYF
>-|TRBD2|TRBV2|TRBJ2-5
CASSLSQAGGRETQYF
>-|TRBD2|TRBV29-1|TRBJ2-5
CSVVGGRAGFQETQYF
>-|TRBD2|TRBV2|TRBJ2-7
CASQTGTRIGEQYF
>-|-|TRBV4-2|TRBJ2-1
CASSLTDSLRYNEQFF
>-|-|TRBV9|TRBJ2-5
CASSVGTGAVQETQYF
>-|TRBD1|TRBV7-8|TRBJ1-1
CASSFDRGTEAFF
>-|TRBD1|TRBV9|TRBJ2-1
CASSPTQGAEDNEQFF
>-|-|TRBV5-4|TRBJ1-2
CASSPGTGLGYGYTF
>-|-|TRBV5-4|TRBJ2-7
CASRREAGSSYEQYF
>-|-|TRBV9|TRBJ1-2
CASSVDSNYGYTF
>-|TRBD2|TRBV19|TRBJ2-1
CASSITGTSPYNEQFF
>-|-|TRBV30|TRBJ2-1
CAWSALAYNEQFF
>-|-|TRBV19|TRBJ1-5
CASSPMGASLGQPQHF
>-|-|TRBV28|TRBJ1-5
CASDPLVQGNQPQHF
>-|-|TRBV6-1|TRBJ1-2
CASSARGGDYGYTF
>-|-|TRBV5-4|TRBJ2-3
CASSSGLLVTDTQYF
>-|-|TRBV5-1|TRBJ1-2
CASSLGGSGNGYTF
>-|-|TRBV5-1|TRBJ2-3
CASSFSGSSTDTQYF
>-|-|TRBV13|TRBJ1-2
CASSLGQVNGYTF
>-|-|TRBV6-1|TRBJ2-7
CASSDDRGLTVSYEQYF
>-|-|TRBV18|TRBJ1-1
CASATLFGREAFF
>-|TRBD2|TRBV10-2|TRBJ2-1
CASSDRSSGRVDEQFF
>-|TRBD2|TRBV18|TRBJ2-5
CASWTSGETQYF
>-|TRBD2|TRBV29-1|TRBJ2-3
CSVVRAGGSTDTQYF
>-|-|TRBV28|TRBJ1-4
CASSSGTGFNEKLFF
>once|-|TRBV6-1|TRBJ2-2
CASSEERTGELFF
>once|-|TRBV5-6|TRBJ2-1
CASSFRGSYNEQFF
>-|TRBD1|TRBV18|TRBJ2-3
CASSPTGGTDTQYF
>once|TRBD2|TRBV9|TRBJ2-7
CASSVASGGYYEQYF
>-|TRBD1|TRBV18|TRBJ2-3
CASSPGQGSDTQYF
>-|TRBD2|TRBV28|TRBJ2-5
CASTLAGQETQYF
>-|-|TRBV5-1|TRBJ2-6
CASSLRLGQGGANVLTF
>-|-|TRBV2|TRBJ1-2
CASSVRADAPGYTF